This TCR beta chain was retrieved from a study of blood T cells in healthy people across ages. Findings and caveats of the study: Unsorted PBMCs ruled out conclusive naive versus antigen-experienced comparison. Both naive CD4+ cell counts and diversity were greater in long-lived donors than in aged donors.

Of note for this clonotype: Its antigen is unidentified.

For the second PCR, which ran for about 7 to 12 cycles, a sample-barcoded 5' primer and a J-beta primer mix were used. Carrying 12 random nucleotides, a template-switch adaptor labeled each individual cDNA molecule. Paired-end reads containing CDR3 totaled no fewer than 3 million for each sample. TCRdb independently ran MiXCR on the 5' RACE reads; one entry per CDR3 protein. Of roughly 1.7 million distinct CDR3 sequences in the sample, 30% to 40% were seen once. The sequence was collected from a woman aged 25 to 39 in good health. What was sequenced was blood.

The CDR3 protein is CSATPGARGEKLFF. The CDR3, as DNA: TGCAGTGCTACCCCAGGGGCTCGCGGGGAAAAACTGTTTTTT. The chain recombines TRBV20-1 with TRBJ1-4; a weak D match, TRBD1 (6 bases). Trimming removed 4 bases from V and 8 bases from J, with 17 bases in between. Germline CDR1 reads DFQATT; CDR2 reads SNEGSKA (reference sequence). There are 14 residues in the CDR3.